The clone carrying this TCR beta chain came up many times. This sample is part of a study of human T cells and chemical hapten exposure. Each CDR3 protein is one row after TCRdb ran MiXCR on the RACE reads. The sample contains roughly 80,000 distinct CDR3 sequences, over 6.5% of which appear only once. The time point: healthy volunteer bleed at 6 weeks. The authors' total RNA extraction used unfractionated whole blood. The TCR was taken from a female donor in good health. Some clones in this sample may be carry-over from other donors' samples. Source material: whole blood.

CDR3 coding DNA: TGTGCCAGCAGCCCCGCGGGGCCGAACACTGAAGCTTTCTTT. It is translated as CASSPAGPNTEAFF. This chain connects TRBV14 to TRBJ1-1; possibly TRBD1 for D (5 bases). The germline gives CDR1 SGHDN, CDR2 FVKESK. Trimming left V 4 bases short and J 1 base short, with 10 bases between. This CDR3 has 14 residues.